The 5 T cell receptor beta chains in this list originate from one sample, sequenced in a study of graft-versus-host responses after intestinal transplantation. Produced via immunoSEQ multiplex PCR; TCRdb's table is partial and in-frame only. The table includes approximately 94,000 clones, more than 85% detected once. For these receptors, no antigen is known. The sequencing here drew on unstimulated CD4+ T cells sorted from spleen or lymph node cells, taken before transplant. The receptors come from a human donor who was the organ donor for an intestinal transplant.

The rearrangement links TRBV28 to TRBJ1-2; 7 bases fit TRBD1. The J segment lost 4 bases and the V segment lost 4 bases, leaving 6 bases of the junction unmatched. CDR3 size: 14 residues. CDR1 and CDR2 (germline): MDHEN, SYDVKM. The CDR3 here is CASSSRGEVYGYTF. The CDR3 bases are TGTGCCAGCAGTTCCAGGGGGGAGGTCTATGGCTACACCTTC.

The chain joins TRBV4-2 to TRBJ1-2, with 7 bases matching TRBD1. The trim removed 6 bases at V and 4 bases at J, leaving 11 bases unmatched. There are 15 residues in the CDR3. In germline, CDR1 is LGHNA, CDR2 YNFKEQ. CDR3 DNA: TGTGCCAGCAGAAAACCCGGGACAGCCCTCTATGGCTACACCTTC. Amino acid sequence: CASRKPGTALYGYTF.

This clone has just one count. J is TRBJ1-1 and V is TRBV19, with D tentatively TRBD1 (6 bases). V lost 4 bases to trimming and J lost 1 base, with 13 bases between them. This CDR3 is built from 15 residues. Germline CDR1 LNHDA, CDR2 SQIVND (reference sequence). The CDR3 DNA follows: TGTGCCAGTAGTACCCGACGACAGGAGAACACTGAAGCTTTCTTT. Translated, it gives CASSTRRQENTEAFF.

Concerning this clone: The junction departs from germline at one end; a sequencing error may be responsible. This chain uses TRBV28 with TRBJ1-2; D is undetermined. Germline CDR1 reads MDHEN; CDR2 reads SYDVKM. This CDR3 comprises 12 residues. The CDR3 here is CASSIWAYGYTF. DNA for the CDR3: TGTGCCAGCAGTATATGGGCCTATGGCTACACCTTC.

The rearrangement links TRBV25-1 to TRBJ1-4; D gene uncertain. Germline V lookup: CDR1 MGHDK, CDR2 SYGVNS. This CDR3 is built from 15 residues. V lost 5 bases to trimming and J lost 0 bases, with 10 bases between them. CDR3 DNA: TGTGCCAGCAGTTACAGCGGGCCAACTAATGAAAAACTGTTTTTT. This gives the protein CASSYSGPTNEKLFF.